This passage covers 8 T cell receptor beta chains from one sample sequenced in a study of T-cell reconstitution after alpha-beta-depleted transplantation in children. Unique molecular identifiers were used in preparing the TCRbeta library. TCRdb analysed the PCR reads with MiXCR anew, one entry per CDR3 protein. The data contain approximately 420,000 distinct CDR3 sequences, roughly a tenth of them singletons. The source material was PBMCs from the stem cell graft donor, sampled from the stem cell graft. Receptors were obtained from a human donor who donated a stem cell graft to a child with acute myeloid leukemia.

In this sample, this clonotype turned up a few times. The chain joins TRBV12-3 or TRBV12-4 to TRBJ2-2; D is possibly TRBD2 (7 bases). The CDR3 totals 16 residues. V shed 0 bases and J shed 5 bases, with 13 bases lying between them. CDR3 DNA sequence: TGTGCCAGCAGTTTAGCGGGGGGGCTGGGGACCGGGGAGCTGTTTTTT. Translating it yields CASSLAGGLGTGELFF.

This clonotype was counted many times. CDR3: CASSPLGAGASYNEQFF. The CDR3 DNA reads TGTGCCAGCTCACCACTAGGAGCAGGGGCGTCCTACAATGAGCAGTTCTTC. J is TRBJ2-1 and V is TRBV18; D is possibly TRBD1 (6 bases). With 1 base removed from V and 1 base from J, the gap between germline ends came to 14 bases. The CDR3 spans 17 residues. The germline gives CDR1 KGHSH, CDR2 LQKENI.

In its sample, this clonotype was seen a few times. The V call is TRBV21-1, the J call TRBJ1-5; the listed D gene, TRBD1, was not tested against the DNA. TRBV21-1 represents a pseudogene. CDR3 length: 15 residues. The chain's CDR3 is CASNWGTISNQPQHF. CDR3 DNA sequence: TGTGCCAGCAACTGGGGGACAATTAGCAATCAGCCCCAGCATTTT.

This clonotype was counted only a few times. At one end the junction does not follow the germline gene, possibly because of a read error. The CDR3: CSAFETSGSPVLF. CDR3 nucleotide sequence: TGCAGCGCTTTCGAGACTAGCGGGTCCCCCGTCCTTTTC. The chain employs TRBV29-1 and TRBJ2-1; 10 bases map to TRBD2. CDR1 and CDR2 (germline): SQVTM, ANQGSEA. This CDR3 is 13 amino acids long.

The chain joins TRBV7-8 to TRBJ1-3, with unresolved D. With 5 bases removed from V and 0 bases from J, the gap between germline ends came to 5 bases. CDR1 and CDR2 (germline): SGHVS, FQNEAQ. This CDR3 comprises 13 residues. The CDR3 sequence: CASSLLSGNTIYF. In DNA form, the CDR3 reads TGTGCCAGCAGCCTCCTCTCTGGAAACACCATATATTTT.

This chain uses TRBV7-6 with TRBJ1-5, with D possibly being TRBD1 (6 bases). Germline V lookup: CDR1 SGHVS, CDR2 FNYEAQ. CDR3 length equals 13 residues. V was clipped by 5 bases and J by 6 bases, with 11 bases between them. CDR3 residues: CASSQRGGQPQHF. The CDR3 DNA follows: TGTGCCAGCAGCCAAAGAGGGGGTCAGCCCCAGCATTTT.

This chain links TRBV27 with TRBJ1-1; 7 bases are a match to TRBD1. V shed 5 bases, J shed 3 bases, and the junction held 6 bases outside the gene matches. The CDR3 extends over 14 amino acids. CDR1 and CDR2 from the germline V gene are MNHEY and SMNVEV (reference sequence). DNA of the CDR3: TGTGCCAGCAGTCTTCCGGGACAGCACACTGAAGCTTTCTTT. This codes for CASSLPGQHTEAFF.

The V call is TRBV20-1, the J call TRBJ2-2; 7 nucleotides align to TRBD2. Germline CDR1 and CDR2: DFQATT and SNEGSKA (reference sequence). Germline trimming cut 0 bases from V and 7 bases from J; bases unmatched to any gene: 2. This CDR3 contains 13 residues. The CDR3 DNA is TGCAGTGCTAGAGAAGGGAGGGGCGGGGAGCTGTTTTTT. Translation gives CSAREGRGGELFF.